This TCR beta chain was identified during a study of cytomegalovirus exposure and HLA in healthy donors. Study summary: About 83 million unique TCRs from HLA-typed donors made up an early data release. Study-wide results and limits: In vitro experiments confirmed that three CMV-associated chains were specific for CMV antigens.

V was trimmed by 0 bases and J by 8 bases, leaving 14 bases between them. Germline V gene data show CDR1 as LGHNA and CDR2 as YNFKEQ. CDR3 length equals 14 residues. Both 60 Vbeta primers and 13 Jbeta primers went into the PCR. Assay used: immunoSEQ multiplex PCR; TCRdb lists only in-frame clones, some missing. Its table lists over 30,000 clones. A remark on this clone: What it binds is not known.

The sample was PBMCs. The chain links TRBV4-2 to TRBJ2-7; TRBD2 might be the D (6 bases). This TCR was recovered from a woman aged 40 to 50 in good health and CMV-seropositive. The CDR3: CASSQELTGDQQYF. In DNA form, the CDR3 reads TGTGCCAGCAGCCAAGAACTAACGGGGGACCAGCAGTACTTC.